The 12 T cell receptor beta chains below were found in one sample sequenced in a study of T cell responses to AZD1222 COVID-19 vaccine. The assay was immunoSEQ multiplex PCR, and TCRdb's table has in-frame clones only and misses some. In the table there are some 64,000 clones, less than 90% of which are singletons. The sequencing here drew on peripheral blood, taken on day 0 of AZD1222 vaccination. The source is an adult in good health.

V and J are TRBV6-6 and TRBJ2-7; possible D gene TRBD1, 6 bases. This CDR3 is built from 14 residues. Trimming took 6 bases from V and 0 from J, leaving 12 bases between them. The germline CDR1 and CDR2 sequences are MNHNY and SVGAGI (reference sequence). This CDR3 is CASSPRGSSYEQYF. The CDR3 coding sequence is TGTGCCAGCAGCCCCAGGGGAAGCTCCTACGAGCAGTACTTC.

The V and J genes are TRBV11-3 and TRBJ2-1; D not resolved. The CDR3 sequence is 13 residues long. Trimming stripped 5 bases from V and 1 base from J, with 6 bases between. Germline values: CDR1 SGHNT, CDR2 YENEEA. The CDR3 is CASSGRSYNEQFF. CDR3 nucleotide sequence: TGTGCCAGCAGCGGCCGGTCCTACAATGAGCAGTTCTTC.

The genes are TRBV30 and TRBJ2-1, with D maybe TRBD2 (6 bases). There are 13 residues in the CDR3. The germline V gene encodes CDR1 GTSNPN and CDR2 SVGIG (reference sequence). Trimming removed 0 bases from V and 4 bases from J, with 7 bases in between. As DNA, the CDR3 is TGTGCCTGGAGTGTACTAGCTTACAATGAGCAGTTCTTC. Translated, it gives CAWSVLAYNEQFF. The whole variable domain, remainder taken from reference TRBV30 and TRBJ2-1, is SQTIHQWPATLVQPVGSPLSLECTVEGTSNPNLYWYRQAAGRGLQLLFYSVGIGQISSEVPQNLSASRPQDRQFILSSKKLLLSDSGFYLCAWSVLAYNEQFFGPGTRLTVL.

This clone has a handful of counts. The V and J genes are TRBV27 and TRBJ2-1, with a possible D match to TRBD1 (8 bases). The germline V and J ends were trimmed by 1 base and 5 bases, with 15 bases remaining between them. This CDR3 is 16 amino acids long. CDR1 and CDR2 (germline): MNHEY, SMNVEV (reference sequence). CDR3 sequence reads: CASSLLRTGRDNEQFF. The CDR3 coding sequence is TGTGCCAGCAGTTTATTACGGACAGGGAGGGACAATGAGCAGTTCTTC.

The CDR3 reads CAIKEPTATGELFF. The CDR3 DNA sequence: TGTGCCATCAAAGAGCCGACAGCCACCGGGGAGCTGTTTTTT. The rearrangement joins TRBV10-3 to TRBJ2-2; weak D call: TRBD1 (5 bases). There are 14 residues in the CDR3. Germline loops: CDR1 ENHRY, CDR2 SYGVKD. V was shortened by 7 bases and J by 4 bases, with 13 bases between the two germline ends.

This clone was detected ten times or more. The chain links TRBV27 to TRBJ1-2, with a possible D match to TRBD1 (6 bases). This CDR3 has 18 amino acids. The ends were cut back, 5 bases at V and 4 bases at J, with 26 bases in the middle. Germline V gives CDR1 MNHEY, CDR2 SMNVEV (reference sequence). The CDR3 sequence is CASSPRGGPGHFTYGYTF. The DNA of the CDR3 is TGTGCCAGCAGTCCTCGGGGGGGCCCGGGTCACTTTACCTATGGCTACACCTTC.

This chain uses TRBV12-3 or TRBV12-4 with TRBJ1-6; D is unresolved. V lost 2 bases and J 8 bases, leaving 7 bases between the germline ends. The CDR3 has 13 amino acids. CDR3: CASSLKGDSPLHF. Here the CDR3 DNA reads TGTGCCAGCAGTTTAAAAGGTGATTCACCCCTCCACTTT.

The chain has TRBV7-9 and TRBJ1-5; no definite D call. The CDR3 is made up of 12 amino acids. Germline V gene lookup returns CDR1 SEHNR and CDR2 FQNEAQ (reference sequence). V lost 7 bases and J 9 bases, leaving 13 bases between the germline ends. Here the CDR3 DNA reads TGTGCCAGCACTCAGGAGGGAATGCCCCAGCATTTT. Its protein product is CASTQEGMPQHF. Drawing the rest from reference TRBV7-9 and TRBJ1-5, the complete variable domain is DTGVSQNPRHKITKRGQNVTFRCDPISEHNRLYWYRQTLGQGPEFLTYFQNEAQLEKSRLLSDRFSAERPKGSFSTLEIQRTEQGDSAMYLCASTQEGMPQHFGDGTRLSIL.

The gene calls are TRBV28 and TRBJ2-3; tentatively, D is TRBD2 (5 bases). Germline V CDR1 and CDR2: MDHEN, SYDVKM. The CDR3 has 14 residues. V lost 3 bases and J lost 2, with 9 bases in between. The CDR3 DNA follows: TGTGCCAGCAGTTTTCGAGGGTACACAGATACGCAGTATTTT. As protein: CASSFRGYTDTQYF.

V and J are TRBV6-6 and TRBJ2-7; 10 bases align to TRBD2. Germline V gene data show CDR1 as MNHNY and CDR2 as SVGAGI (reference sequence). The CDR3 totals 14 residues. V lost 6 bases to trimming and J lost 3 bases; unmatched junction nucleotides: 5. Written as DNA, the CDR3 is TGTGCCAGCAGGGTAGCGGGGGGTAACTACGAGCAGTACTTC. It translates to CASRVAGGNYEQYF.

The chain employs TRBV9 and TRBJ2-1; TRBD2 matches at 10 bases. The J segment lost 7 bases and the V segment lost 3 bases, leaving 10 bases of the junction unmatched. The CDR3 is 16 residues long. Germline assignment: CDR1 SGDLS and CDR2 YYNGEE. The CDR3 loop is CASSDRPSGRGNEQFF. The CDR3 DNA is TGTGCCAGCAGCGACCGGCCTAGCGGGAGAGGAAATGAGCAGTTCTTC.

The DNA for the CDR3 is TGTGCCAGCAGCTTAGTTAGAAGCACAGATACGCAGTATTTT. Translation gives CASSLVRSTDTQYF. J is TRBJ2-3 and V is TRBV7-2; D not resolved. CDR1 and CDR2 (germline): SGHTA, FQGNSA. The CDR3 totals 14 residues. The germline V and J ends were trimmed by 1 base and 0 bases, with 5 bases remaining between them. The variable domain in full, with the rest retrieved from reference TRBV7-2 and TRBJ2-3, is GAGVSQSPSNKVTEKGKDVELRCDPISGHTALYWYRQSLGQGLEFLIYFQGNSAPDKSGLPSDRFSAERTGGSVSTLTIQRTQQEDSAVYLCASSLVRSTDTQYFGPGTRLTVL.